This T cell receptor (beta chain) came from a study of OX40 agonist ivuxolimab in advanced cancers. A few counts support this clone. The V gene's germline CDR1 is SGHDT and CDR2 YYEEEE. The CDR3 runs to 14 residues. V lost 3 bases and J lost 3, with 13 bases in between. The repertoire was sequenced with immunoSEQ multiplex PCR; TCRdb's copy has only in-frame clones and lacks some. The sample has tens of thousands of clones, approximately 79% seen once; the top ten hold roughly a tenth. The rearrangement links TRBV5-6 to TRBJ2-7, with D tentatively TRBD1 (6 bases). The receptor comes from an adult with an advanced solid tumor such as melanoma, head and neck, liver or kidney cancer. Sequenced here: CD4+ or CD8+ T cells sorted from blood, sampled in a trial of the OX40 agonist ivuxolimab. In DNA, the CDR3 is TGTGCCAGCAGCTCAACAGGGAGCAGCTACGAGCAGTACTTC. Protein sequence: CASSSTGSSYEQYF.